Detailed here is one T cell receptor (beta chain). The data were taken from a study of blood T cell repertoires in COVID-19. In the authors' methods: Reference gene primer amplification gave estimated nucleated cell counts. Measured with immunoSEQ multiplex PCR; TCRdb has only the in-frame clones, and not every one. V, J and clone size reflect that table, while D and trimming were determined from the DNA. This repertoire shows 260,000 or so clones, around four fifths found once; its top ten account for approximately 4.8%. CDR3 length: 12 residues. The ends were cut back, 8 bases at V and 1 base at J, with 5 bases in the middle. CDR1 is ENHRY, CDR2 SYGVKD, per germline.

This clonotype was sampled from a woman aged 70-85 years with acute or convalescent COVID-19. The sample consisted of peripheral blood. J is TRBJ2-2 and V is TRBV10-3; the D gene is possibly TRBD1 (5 bases). CDR3 sequence reads: CAIGQNTGELFF. For the CDR3, the DNA is TGTGCCATCGGACAGAACACCGGGGAGCTGTTTTTT.